The next 10 T cell receptor beta chains were all read from a single sample in a study of beta chain features in type 1 diabetes. The study reverse transcribed the entire isolated RNA, so it sequenced expressed TCRB transcripts. TCRdb's copy holds only in-frame clones and misses some; the assay was immunoSEQ multiplex PCR. The sample consists of about 160,000 clones, approximately 9.1% of them appearing once. For these receptors, no antigen is known. Study-wide findings and caveats: Researchers report that Type 1 diabetes patients had moderately but significantly shorter TCRB CDR3s across all four CD4+ subsets.

The material sequenced was central memory CD4+ T cells from blood. Every receptor here comes from a woman between 25 and 40 years old with type 1 diabetes.

The chain combines TRBV7-9 with TRBJ2-1, with 7 bases fitting TRBD2. V shed 5 bases, J shed 0 bases, and the junction held 4 bases outside the gene matches. The germline CDR1 and CDR2 sequences are SEHNR and FQNEAQ (reference sequence). The CDR3 contains 15 residues. CDR3 bases: TGTGCCAGCAGCAAGAGCGGGATCTCCTACAATGAGCAGTTCTTC. It translates to CASSKSGISYNEQFF.

In this sample, this clone turned up a few times. The chain couples TRBV14 to TRBJ2-1; a possible D gene is TRBD2 (6 bases). The germline V and J ends were trimmed by 4 bases and 2 bases, with 24 bases remaining between them. From germline, CDR1 is SGHDN and CDR2 FVKESK. This CDR3 comprises 19 residues. CDR3: CASSPLYLPGATAYNEQFF. The CDR3 DNA is TGTGCCAGCAGCCCCTTATATCTACCGGGAGCAACAGCCTACAATGAGCAGTTCTTC.

This clone was seen only a few times. The chain is built from TRBV30 and TRBJ2-1; TRBD2 matches 11 bases. CDR3 size: 16 residues. The germline CDR1 and CDR2 sequences are GTSNPN and SVGIG (reference sequence). V dropped 0 bases and J dropped 5; count of bases not matched to a gene: 6. The CDR3, as DNA: TGTGCCTGGAGTGTAGCCGGGACTAGCGGAAACAATGAGCAGTTCTTC. This translates into CAWSVAGTSGNNEQFF.

V and J are TRBV19 and TRBJ2-7; TRBD2 matches 9 bases. With 3 bases clipped from V and 2 bases from J, the junction kept 2 bases outside the gene matches. This CDR3 region has 14 residues. From germline, CDR1 is LNHDA and CDR2 SQIVND (reference sequence). The CDR3 protein is CASSMSSGTYEQYF. As DNA, the CDR3 is TGTGCCAGTAGTATGTCTAGCGGGACCTACGAGCAGTACTTC.

This clone was seen more than once but under ten times. The chain links TRBV6-5 to TRBJ2-7, with 9 nucleotides matching TRBD1. The CDR3 is 13 residues long. Germline CDR1 MNHEY, CDR2 SVGAGI. Trimming removed 6 bases from V and 4 bases from J; junction bases left unmatched: 4. In DNA form, the CDR3 reads TGTGCCAGCAGGGAACAGGGGGCGTACGAGCAGTACTTC. This codes for CASREQGAYEQYF.

This clone was recorded a few times. The junction departs from the called germline gene at one end, perhaps through a read error. CDR3 bases: TGCGCCAGCAGCCCGAGCGACCCTAGAAACCACGAGACCCAGTACTTC. It yields the protein CASSPSDPRNHETQYF. V and J are TRBV5-1 and TRBJ2-5, with D unclear. The length of the CDR3 is 16 residues. Germline assignment: CDR1 SGHRS and CDR2 YFSETQ.

This clone was observed a few times. The chain uses TRBV2 and TRBJ2-7, with D tentatively TRBD1 (6 bases). Germline CDR1 SNHLY, CDR2 FYNNEI. This CDR3 is built from 13 residues. V lost 8 bases to trimming and J lost 1 base, with 12 bases between them. The CDR3 DNA reads TGTGCCAGCCGCAGGGGAGATTCCTACGAGCAGTACTTC. Translated: CASRRGDSYEQYF.

This chain connects TRBV30 to TRBJ1-1; D is possibly TRBD1 (5 bases). CDR1 is GTSNPN and CDR2 is SVGIG in the germline V gene (reference sequence). V lost 2 bases and J lost 2, with 9 bases in between. The CDR3 is made up of 13 amino acids. The CDR3 loop reads CAWSLGGNTEAFF. The CDR3 coding sequence is TGTGCCTGGAGTTTGGGGGGTAACACTGAAGCTTTCTTT.

The sample holds a few counts of this clone. For the CDR3, the DNA is TGTGCCAGCAGCAACGGGGGGATTCGTAAAGATACGCAGTATTTT. Translation gives CASSNGGIRKDTQYF. The chain recombines TRBV6-5 with TRBJ2-3, with TRBD2 matching 7 bases. This CDR3 is 15 amino acids long. Germline V gene sequence: CDR1 MNHEY, CDR2 SVGAGI. V trimming: 6 bases; J trimming: 5 bases; junction bases outside the gene matches: 11.

There are a few counts of this clone. The V call is TRBV11-2, the J call TRBJ2-7, with a tentative D call TRBD1 (5 bases). This CDR3 comprises 16 residues. Germline lookup yields CDR1 SGHAT and CDR2 FQNNGV. The ends were cut back, 2 bases at V and 4 bases at J, with 18 bases in the middle. The CDR3 spells CASSLPWQGKDYEQYF. The CDR3 coding sequence is TGTGCCAGCAGCTTACCCTGGCAGGGAAAGGATTACGAGCAGTACTTC.